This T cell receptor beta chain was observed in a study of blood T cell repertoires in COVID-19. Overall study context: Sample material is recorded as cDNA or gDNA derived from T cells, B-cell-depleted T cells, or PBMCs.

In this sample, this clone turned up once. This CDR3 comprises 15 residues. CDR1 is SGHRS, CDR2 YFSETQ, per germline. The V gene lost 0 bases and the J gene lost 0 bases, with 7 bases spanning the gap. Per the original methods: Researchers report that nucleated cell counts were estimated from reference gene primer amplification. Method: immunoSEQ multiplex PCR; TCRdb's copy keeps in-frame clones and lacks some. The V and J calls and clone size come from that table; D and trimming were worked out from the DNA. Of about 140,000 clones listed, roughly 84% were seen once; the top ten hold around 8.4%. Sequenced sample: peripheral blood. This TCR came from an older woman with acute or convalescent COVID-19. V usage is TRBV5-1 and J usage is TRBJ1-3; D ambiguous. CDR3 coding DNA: TGCGCCAGCAGCTTGGTGGCCAACTCTGGAAACACCATATATTTT. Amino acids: CASSLVANSGNTIYF.